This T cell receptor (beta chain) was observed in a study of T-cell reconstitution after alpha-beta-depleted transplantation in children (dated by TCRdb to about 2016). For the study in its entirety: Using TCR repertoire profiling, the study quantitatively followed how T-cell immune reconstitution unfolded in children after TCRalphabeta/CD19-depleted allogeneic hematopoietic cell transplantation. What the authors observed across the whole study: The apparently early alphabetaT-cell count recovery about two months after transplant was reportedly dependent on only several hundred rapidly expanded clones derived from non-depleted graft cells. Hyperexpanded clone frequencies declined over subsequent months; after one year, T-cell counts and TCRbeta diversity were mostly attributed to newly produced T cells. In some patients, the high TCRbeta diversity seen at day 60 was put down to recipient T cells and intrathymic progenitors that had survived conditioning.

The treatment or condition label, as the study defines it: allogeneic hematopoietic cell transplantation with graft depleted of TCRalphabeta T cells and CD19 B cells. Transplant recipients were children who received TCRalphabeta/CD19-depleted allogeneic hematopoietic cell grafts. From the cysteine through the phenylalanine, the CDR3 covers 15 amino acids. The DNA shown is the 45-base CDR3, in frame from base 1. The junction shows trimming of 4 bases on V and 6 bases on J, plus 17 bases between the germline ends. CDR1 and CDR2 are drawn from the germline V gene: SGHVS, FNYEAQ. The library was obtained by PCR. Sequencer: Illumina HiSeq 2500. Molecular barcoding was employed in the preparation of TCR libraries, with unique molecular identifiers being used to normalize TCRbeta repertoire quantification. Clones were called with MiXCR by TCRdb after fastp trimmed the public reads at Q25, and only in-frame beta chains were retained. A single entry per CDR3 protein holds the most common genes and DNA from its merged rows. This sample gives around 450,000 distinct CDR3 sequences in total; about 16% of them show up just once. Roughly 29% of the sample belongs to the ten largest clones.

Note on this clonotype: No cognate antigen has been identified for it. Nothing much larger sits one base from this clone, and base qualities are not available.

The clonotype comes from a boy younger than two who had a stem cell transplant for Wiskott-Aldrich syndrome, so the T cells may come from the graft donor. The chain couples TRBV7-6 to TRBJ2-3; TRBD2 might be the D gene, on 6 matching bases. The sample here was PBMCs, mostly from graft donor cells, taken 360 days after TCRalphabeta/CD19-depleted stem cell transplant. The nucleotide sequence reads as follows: TGTGCCAGCAGCTCCGACTTCCTTGGAGGGGATACGCAGTATTTT. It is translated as CASSSDFLGGDTQYF.